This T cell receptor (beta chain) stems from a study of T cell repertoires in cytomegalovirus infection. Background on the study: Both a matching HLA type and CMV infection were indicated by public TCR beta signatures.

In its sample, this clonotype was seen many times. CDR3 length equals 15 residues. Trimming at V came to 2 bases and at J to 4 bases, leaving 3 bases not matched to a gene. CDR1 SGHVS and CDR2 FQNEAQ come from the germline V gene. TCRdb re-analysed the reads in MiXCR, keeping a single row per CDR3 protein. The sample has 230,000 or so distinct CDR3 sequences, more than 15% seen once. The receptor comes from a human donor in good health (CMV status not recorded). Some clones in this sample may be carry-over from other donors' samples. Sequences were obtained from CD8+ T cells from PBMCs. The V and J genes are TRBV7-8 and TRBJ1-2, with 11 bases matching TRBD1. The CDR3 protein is CASSLWDRGIYGYTF. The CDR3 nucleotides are TGTGCCAGCAGCTTATGGGACAGGGGGATCTATGGCTACACCTTC. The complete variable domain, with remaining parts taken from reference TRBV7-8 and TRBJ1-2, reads GAGVSQSPRYKVAKRGQDVALRCDPISGHVSLFWYQQALGQGPEFLTYFQNEAQLDKSGLPSDRFFAERPEGSVSTLKIQRTQQEDSAVYLCASSLWDRGIYGYTFGSGTRLTVV.